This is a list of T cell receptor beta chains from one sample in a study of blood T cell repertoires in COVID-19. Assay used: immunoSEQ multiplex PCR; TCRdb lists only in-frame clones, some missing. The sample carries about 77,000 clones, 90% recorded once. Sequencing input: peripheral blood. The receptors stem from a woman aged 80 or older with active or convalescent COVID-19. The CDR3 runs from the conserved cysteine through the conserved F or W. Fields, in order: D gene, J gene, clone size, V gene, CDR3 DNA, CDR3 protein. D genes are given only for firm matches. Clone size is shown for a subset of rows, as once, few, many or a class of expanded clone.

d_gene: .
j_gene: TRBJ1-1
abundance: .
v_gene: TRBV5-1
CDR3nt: TGCGCCAGCAGGCGGGAGAACACTGAAGCTTTCTTT
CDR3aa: CASRRENTEAFF

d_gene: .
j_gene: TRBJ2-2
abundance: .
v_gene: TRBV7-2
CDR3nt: TGTGCCAGCAGCTTAACATGGCAGGCGAACACCGGGGAGCTGTTTTTT
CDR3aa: CASSLTWQANTGELFF

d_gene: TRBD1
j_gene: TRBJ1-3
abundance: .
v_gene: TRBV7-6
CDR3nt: TGTGCCAGCAGCCCCAACCGGGGGACAGGGGTTGGAAACACCATATATTTT
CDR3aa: CASSPNRGTGVGNTIYF

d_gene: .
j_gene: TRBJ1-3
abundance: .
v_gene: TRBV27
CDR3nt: TGTGCCAGCGGGGGGGGAAGCTCTGGAAACACCATATATTTT
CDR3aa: CASGGGSSGNTIYF

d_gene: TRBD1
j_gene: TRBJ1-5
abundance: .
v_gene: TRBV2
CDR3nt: TGTGCCAGCAGTGTGAGGACAGGGGTGAGCAATCAGCCCCAGCATTTT
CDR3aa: CASSVRTGVSNQPQHF

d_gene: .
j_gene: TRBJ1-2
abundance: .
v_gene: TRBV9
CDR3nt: TGTGCCAGCAGCACGCACGGGGACTCCTGGAACTATGGCTACACCTTC
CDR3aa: CASSTHGDSWNYGYTF

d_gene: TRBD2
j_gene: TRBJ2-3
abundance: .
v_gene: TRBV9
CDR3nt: TGTGCCAGCACCGGAGGCCGGGGGGGCCTGGGAGATACGCAGTATTTT
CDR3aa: CASTGGRGGLGDTQYF

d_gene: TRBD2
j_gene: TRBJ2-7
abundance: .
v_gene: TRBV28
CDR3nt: TGTGCCAGCAAACCTAGCGGGCGCGACGAGCAGTACTTC
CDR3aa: CASKPSGRDEQYF

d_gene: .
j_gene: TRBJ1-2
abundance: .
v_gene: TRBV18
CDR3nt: TGTGCCAGCTCACCACCGAACAGGGAAGAGGGTTGGTATGGCTACACCTTC
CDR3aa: CASSPPNREEGWYGYTF

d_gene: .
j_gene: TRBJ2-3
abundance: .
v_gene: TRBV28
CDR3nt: TGTGCCAGCCGATTTGGAGTCACAGATACGCAGTATTTT
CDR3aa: CASRFGVTDTQYF

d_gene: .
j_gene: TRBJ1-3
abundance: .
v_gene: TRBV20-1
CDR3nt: TGCAGTGCTAGTAGGGGCTCTGTGTCTGGAAACACCATATATTTT
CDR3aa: CSASRGSVSGNTIYF

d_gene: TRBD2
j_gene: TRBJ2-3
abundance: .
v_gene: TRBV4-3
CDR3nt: TGCGCCAGCAGCCAGGCCCGTCACAGGACTAGCGGCACCACAGATACGCAGTATTTT
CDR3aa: CASSQARHRTSGTTDTQYF

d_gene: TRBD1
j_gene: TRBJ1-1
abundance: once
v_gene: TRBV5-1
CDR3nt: TGCGCCAGCAGCTTGCGGGCAGGGGGCGGCACTGAAGCTTTCTTT
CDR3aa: CASSLRAGGGTEAFF

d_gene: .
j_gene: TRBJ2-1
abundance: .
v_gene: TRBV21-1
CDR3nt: TGTGCCAGCAGCGGGACAGTACCAGCGCCAAAACACAATGAGCAGTTCTTC
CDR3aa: CASSGTVPAPKHNEQFF

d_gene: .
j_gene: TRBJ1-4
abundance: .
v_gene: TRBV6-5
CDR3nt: TGTGCCAGCAGCGACACGGGGGGTAAACTGTTTTTT
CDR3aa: CASSDTGGKLFF

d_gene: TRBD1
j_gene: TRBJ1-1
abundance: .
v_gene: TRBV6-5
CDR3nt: TGTGCCAGCAGTTACTCGACAGGGAAGAACACTGAAGCTTTCTTT
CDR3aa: CASSYSTGKNTEAFF

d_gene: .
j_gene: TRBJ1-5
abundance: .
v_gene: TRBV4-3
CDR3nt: TGCGCCAGCAGCCAAGAAAGTCCGGGACAGCCCCAGCATTTT
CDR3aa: CASSQESPGQPQHF

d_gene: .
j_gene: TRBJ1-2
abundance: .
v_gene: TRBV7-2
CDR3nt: TGTGCCAGCAGCTCTCCCGACAGAGTATATGGCTACACCTTC
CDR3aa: CASSSPDRVYGYTF

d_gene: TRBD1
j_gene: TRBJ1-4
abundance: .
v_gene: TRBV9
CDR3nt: TGTGCCAGCAGCGTAGGGGGGACAGGTTTTAACGAAAAACTGTTTTTT
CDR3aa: CASSVGGTGFNEKLFF

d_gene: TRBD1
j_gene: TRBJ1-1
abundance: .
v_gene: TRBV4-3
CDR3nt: TGCGCCAACAGCCAATGGGGGACAGGGAACACTGAAGCTTTCTTT
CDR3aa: CANSQWGTGNTEAFF

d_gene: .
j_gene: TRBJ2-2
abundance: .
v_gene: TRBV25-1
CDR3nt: TGTGCCAGCAGTGAAGACTGGGGGCGCTTCCCCGGGGAGCTGTTTTTT
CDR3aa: CASSEDWGRFPGELFF

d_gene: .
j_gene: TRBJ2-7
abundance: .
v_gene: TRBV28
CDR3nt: TGTGCCAGCGTAGACTCGAGGACCTACGAGCAGTACTTC
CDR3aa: CASVDSRTYEQYF

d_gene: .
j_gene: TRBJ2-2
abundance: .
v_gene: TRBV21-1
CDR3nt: TGTGCCAGCAGCTTACAGGGGCTGAACACCGGGGAGCTGTTTTTT
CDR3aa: CASSLQGLNTGELFF

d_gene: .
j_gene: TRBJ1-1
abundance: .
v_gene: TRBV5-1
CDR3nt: TGCGCCAGCACGGTGGAGGCAATGAACACTGAAGCTTTCTTT
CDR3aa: CASTVEAMNTEAFF

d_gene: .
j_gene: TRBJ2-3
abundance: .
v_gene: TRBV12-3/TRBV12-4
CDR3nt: TGTGCCAGCAGCCGGCAGGACTTCCCCGGGGAGTATTTT
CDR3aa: CASSRQDFPGEYF

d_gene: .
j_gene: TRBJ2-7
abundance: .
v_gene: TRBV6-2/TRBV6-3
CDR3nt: TGTGCCAGCAGTTACGCAGGGGCGATCTCCTACGAGCAGTACTTC
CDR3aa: CASSYAGAISYEQYF

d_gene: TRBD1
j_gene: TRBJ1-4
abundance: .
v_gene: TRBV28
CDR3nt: TGTGCCAGCAGTCCACTCGGGACAGCAACTAATGAAAAACTGTTTTTT
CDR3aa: CASSPLGTATNEKLFF

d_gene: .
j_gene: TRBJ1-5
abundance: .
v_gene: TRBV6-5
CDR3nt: TGTGCCAGCAGTTACGCCAGAAATCAGCCCCAGCATTTT
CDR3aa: CASSYARNQPQHF

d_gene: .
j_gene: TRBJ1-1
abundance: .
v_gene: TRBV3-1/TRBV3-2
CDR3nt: TGTGCCAGCAGCCAAGAGACCCGGGACACCGCTGAAGCTTTCTTT
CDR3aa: CASSQETRDTAEAFF

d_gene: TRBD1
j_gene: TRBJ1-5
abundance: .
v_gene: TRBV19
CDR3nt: TGTGCCAGTAGTATTGACAGGGGAGACAATCAGCCCCAGCATTTT
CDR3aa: CASSIDRGDNQPQHF

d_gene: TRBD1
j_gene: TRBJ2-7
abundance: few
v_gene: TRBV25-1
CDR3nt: TGTGCCAGCCACCGGGACAGGGGATCCTACGAGCAGTACTTC
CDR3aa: CASHRDRGSYEQYF

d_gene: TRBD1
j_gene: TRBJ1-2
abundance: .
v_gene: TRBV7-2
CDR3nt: TGTGCCAGCAGCTTAGGACAGGGGGCTCTATACTATGGCTACACCTTC
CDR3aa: CASSLGQGALYYGYTF

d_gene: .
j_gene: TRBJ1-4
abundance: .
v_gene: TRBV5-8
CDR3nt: TGTGCCAGCAGCTTATTCAGGGTAGGCTACGAAAAACTGTTTTTT
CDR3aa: CASSLFRVGYEKLFF

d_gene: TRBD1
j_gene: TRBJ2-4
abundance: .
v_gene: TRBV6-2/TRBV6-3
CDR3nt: TGTGCCAGCAGTACAGGGGAGTATTATACCAAAAACATTCAGTACTTC
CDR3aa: CASSTGEYYTKNIQYF

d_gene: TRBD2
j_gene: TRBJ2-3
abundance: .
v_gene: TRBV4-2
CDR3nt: TGTGCCAGCAGCCAATACACCGGGACTAGCGGGGGTCTGGGCAATACGCAGTATTTT
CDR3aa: CASSQYTGTSGGLGNTQYF

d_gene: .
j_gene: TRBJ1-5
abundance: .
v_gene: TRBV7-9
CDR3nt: TGTGCCAGCAGCGGAAGAGGGTACGGGAATCAGCCCCAGCATTTT
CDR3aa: CASSGRGYGNQPQHF

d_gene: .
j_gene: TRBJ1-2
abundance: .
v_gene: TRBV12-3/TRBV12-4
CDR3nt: TGTGCCAGCAGTTTGCTAGTGGGCTATGGCTACACCTTC
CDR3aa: CASSLLVGYGYTF

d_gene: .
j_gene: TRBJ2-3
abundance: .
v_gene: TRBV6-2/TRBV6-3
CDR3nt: TGTGCCAGCAGTTTCCCCAGAACAGATACGCAGTATTTT
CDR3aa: CASSFPRTDTQYF